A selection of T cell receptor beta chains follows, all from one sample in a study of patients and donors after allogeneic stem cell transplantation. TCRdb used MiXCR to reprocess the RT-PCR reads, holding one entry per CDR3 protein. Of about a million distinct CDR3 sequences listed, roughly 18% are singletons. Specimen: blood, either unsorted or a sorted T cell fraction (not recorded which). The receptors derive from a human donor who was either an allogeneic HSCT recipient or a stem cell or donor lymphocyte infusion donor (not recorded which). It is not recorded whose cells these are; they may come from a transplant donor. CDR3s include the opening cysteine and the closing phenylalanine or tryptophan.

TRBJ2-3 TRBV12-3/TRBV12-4 CASRGRQGAITDTQYF
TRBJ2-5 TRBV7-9 CASNPNRMETQYF
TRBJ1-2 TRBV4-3 CASSQDPRTPSYGYTF
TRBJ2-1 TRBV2 CASIERTYNEQFF
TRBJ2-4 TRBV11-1 CASSSEGPRQPLAKNIQYF
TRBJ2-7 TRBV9 CASSVGVSGRSYEQYF
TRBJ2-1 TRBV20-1 CSARVTAGNPKLFF
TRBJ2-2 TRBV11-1 CASSHNPGRGLTGELFF
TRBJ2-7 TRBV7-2 CASSLPQSIYEQYF
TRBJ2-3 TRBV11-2 CASSLVLAGGHLYQPDTQYF
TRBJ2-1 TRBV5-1 CASSLEWDSTFRSYNEQFF
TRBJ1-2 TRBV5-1 CASSLQISNYGYTF
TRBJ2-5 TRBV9 CASSPDKRQETQYF
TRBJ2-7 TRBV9 CASSVAPGTSYEQYF
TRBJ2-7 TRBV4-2 CASSQGGTGGYEQYF
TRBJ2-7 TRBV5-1 CASSLGSVLTGEQYF
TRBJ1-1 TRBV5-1 CASSLAPVSEAFF
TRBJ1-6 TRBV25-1 CASSGRGDPNSPLHF
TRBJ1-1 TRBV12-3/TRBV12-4 CASSLREVAEAFF
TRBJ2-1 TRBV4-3 CASSQDPRSYNEQFF
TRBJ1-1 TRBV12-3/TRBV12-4 CASSLRGPPGAFF
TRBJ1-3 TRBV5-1 CASSPGSQGNTIYF
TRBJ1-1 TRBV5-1 CASSFGTGIRTEAFF